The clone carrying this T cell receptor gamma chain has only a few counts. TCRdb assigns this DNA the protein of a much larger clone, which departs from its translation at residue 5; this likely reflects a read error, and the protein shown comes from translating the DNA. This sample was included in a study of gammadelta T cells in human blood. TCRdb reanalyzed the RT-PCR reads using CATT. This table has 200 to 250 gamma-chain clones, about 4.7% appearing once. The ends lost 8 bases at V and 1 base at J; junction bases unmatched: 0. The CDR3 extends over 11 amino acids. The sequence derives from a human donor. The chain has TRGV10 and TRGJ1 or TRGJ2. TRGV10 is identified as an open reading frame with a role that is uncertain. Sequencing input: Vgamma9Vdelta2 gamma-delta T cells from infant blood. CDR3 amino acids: CAAWNYYKKLF. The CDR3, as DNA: TGTGCTGCGTGGAATTATTATAAGAAACTCTTT.